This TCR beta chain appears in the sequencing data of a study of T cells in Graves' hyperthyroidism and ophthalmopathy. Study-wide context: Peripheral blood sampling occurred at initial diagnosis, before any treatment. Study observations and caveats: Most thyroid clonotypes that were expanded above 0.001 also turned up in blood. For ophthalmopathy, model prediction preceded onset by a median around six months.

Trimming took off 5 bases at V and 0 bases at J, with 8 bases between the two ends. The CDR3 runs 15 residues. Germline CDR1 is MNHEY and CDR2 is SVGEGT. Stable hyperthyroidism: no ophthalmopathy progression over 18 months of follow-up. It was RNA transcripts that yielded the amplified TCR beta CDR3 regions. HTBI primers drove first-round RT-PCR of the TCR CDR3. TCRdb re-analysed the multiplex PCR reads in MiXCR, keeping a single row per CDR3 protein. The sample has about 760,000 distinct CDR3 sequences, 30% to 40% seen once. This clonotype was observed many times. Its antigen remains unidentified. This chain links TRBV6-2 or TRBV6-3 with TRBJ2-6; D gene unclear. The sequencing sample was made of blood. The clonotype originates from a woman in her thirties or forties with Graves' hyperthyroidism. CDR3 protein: CASSTDNSGANVLTF. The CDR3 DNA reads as TGTGCCAGCAGTACCGACAACTCTGGGGCCAACGTCCTGACTTTC.